This passage covers 29 T cell receptor beta chains from one sample sequenced in a study of CD4 T cells in relation to SARS-CoV-2 and coronaviruses. Some clones are missing from TCRdb's copy, which holds only in-frame ones; the method was immunoSEQ multiplex PCR. The sample holds tens of thousands of clones; over 65% are singletons and the top ten take roughly 2.8%. These TCRs are of unknown antigen specificity. Sequencing was carried out using memory CD4+ T cells from PBMCs, cultured in vitro. The receptors here all came from an adult with COVID-19.

V usage is TRBV9 and J usage is TRBJ2-3; TRBD2 matches at 12 bases. Losses at the gene ends were 4 bases for V and 3 bases for J; bases not matched to a gene: 3. Germline V CDR1 and CDR2: SGDLS, YYNGEE. The CDR3 loop spans 15 amino acids. The DNA of the CDR3 is TGTGCCAGCAGCAGGACTAGCGGGGAGACAGATACGCAGTATTTT. Translated: CASSRTSGETDTQYF.

This clone was counted a few times. CDR3 nucleotides: TGTGCCAGCAGCGGTTACAGGGGGGAAACCTACAATGAGCAGTTCTTC. Residues: CASSGYRGETYNEQFF. The rearrangement joins TRBV13 to TRBJ2-1; 8 bases match TRBD1. After removal of 5 bases from V and 2 bases from J, the junction contained 8 bases not matched to a gene. The germline CDR1 and CDR2 sequences are PRHDT and FYEKMQ (reference sequence). This CDR3 has 16 amino acids.

CDR3 sequence (DNA): TGTGCCAGTAGTACCCTAGCGGGGAGCTACAATGAGCAGTTCTTC. Translated: CASSTLAGSYNEQFF. The chain is built from TRBV19 and TRBJ2-1; 9 bases align to TRBD2. The V segment lost 4 bases and the J segment 3 bases; nucleotides outside the gene matches: 4. This CDR3 contains 15 residues. From germline, CDR1 is LNHDA and CDR2 SQIVND (reference sequence).

V is TRBV6-6 and J is TRBJ2-7; 11 nucleotides align to TRBD1. The CDR3 covers 15 residues. Germline assignment: CDR1 MNHNY and CDR2 SVGAGI (reference sequence). V shed 0 bases and J 3 bases; nucleotides not matched to a gene: 1. The CDR3 protein is CASSYSGTGGYEQYF. The DNA for the CDR3 is TGTGCCAGCAGTTACTCGGGGACAGGGGGCTACGAGCAGTACTTC.

This clone appeared once. The V gene is TRBV9, the J gene TRBJ2-1; weak D call: TRBD2 (5 bases). The CDR3 extends over 17 amino acids. V dropped 0 bases and J dropped 8 bases, with 21 bases sitting between them. Germline V gives CDR1 SGDLS, CDR2 YYNGEE. Here the CDR3 DNA reads TGTGCCAGCAGCGTAGACCTTGGCAGTACCTTCGGGGATGAGCAGTTCTTC. Translation gives CASSVDLGSTFGDEQFF.

The chain recombines TRBV7-2 with TRBJ2-2, with D unresolved. The CDR3 is made up of 17 amino acids. The V end lost 2 bases, the J end lost 0 bases, and 13 bases lay between the germline ends. CDR1 is SGHTA, CDR2 FQGNSA, per germline. The CDR3 nucleotides are TGTGCCAGCAGCTTAAGGTACAGAAACGCGAACACCGGGGAGCTGTTTTTT. Residues: CASSLRYRNANTGELFF.

The rearrangement links TRBV2 to TRBJ2-5; possible D gene TRBD1, 5 bases. Trimming took 7 bases from V and 1 from J, leaving 13 bases between them. Germline loops: CDR1 SNHLY, CDR2 FYNNEI. The length of the CDR3 is 14 residues. CDR3 region: CASKVVQGQETQYF. As DNA, the CDR3 is TGTGCCAGCAAGGTAGTTCAGGGCCAAGAGACCCAGTACTTC.

This chain joins TRBV2 and TRBJ2-5; 13 nucleotides agree with TRBD2. Looked up from germline, CDR1 is SNHLY and CDR2 is FYNNEI. V dropped 4 bases and J dropped 4; count of bases not matched to a gene: 3. The CDR3 spans 15 residues. The CDR3 sequence: CASSGTSGSGETQYF. In DNA form, the CDR3 reads TGTGCCAGCAGTGGGACTAGCGGGAGTGGAGAGACCCAGTACTTC.

V usage is TRBV11-2 and J usage is TRBJ2-1; the D gene is possibly TRBD2 (6 bases). Trimming stripped 4 bases from V and 2 bases from J, with 15 bases between. Germline CDR1 is SGHAT and CDR2 is FQNNGV. This CDR3 spans 16 amino acids. The DNA for the CDR3 is TGTGCCAGCAGCTCCGCTGGGAGGAAGCCCTACAATGAGCAGTTCTTC. Encoded protein: CASSSAGRKPYNEQFF.

J is TRBJ1-6 and V is TRBV19; TRBD1 matches at 9 bases. The CDR3 is 16 residues long. Germline-derived CDR1 and CDR2 are LNHDA and SQIVND (reference sequence). Trimming at V came to 7 bases and at J to 4 bases, leaving 8 bases not matched to a gene. The CDR3 DNA follows: TGTGCCAGTAAGCTCGCCGGGACAGGGTATAATTCACCCCTCCACTTT. Translated: CASKLAGTGYNSPLHF. The full variable domain, with the rest looked up from reference TRBV19 and TRBJ1-6, is DGGITQSPKYLFRKEGQNVTLSCEQNLNHDAMYWYRQDPGQGLRLIYYSQIVNDFQKGDIAEGYSVSREKKESFPLTVTSAQKNPTAFYLCASKLAGTGYNSPLHFGNGTRLTVT.

The chain links TRBV9 to TRBJ2-7, with TRBD2 matching 12 bases. From germline, CDR1 is SGDLS and CDR2 YYNGEE. The CDR3 extends over 18 amino acids. With 0 bases clipped from V and 0 bases from J, the junction kept 7 bases outside the gene matches. Here the CDR3 DNA reads TGTGCCAGCAGCGTAGGGCTAGCGGGAGGGCCCTCCTCCTACGAGCAGTACTTC. Translation gives CASSVGLAGGPSSYEQYF. Supplemented by reference TRBV9 and TRBJ2-7, the full variable domain reads DSGVTQTPKHLITATGQRVTLRCSPRSGDLSVYWYQQSLDQGLQFLIQYYNGEERAKGNILERFSAQQFPDLHSELNLSSLELGDSALYFCASSVGLAGGPSSYEQYFGPGTRLTVT.

This chain joins TRBV6-7 and TRBJ2-7, with unresolved D. TRBV6-7 carries the ORF label, with uncertain function. The V end was cut by 0 bases, the J end by 0 bases, with 9 bases between. The CDR3 has 15 amino acids. CDR3: CASSYSSPCSYEQYF. The CDR3 DNA sequence: TGTGCCAGCAGTTACTCGTCCCCCTGCTCCTACGAGCAGTACTTC.

CDR3: CASSFPAGEAVETQYF. The CDR3 DNA is TGTGCCAGCAGTTTCCCCGCGGGAGAAGCGGTAGAGACCCAGTACTTC. The chain carries TRBV28 and TRBJ2-5, with 7 bases fitting TRBD2. The trim removed 3 bases at V and 4 bases at J, leaving 11 bases unmatched. This CDR3 is built from 16 residues. Germline values: CDR1 MDHEN, CDR2 SYDVKM.

The rearrangement joins TRBV4-1 to TRBJ2-2, with a possible D match to TRBD1 (5 bases). This CDR3 comprises 14 residues. V lost 3 bases, J lost 6 bases, and 11 bases lay in between. Germline-derived CDR1 and CDR2 are MGHRA and YSYEKL. CDR3 sequence: CASSQAGWAGELFF. The CDR3 nucleotides are TGCGCCAGCAGCCAGGCAGGGTGGGCCGGGGAGCTGTTTTTT.

The chain carries TRBV18 and TRBJ2-5; D perhaps matches TRBD2 (6 bases). The CDR3 runs 17 residues. Trimming took off 2 bases at V and 2 bases at J, with 18 bases between the two ends. Per the germline V gene, CDR1 is KGHSH and CDR2 is LQKENI. In DNA form, the CDR3 reads TGTGCCAGCTCACCAGGGAGGCAGGGTCGTCTACAAGAGACCCAGTACTTC. This translates into CASSPGRQGRLQETQYF.

The V gene is TRBV5-4, the J gene TRBJ1-2, with a weak D call TRBD1 (5 bases). CDR3 length equals 15 residues. Germline assignment: CDR1 SGHNT and CDR2 YYREEE (reference sequence). The germline V and J ends were trimmed by 0 bases and 4 bases, with 13 bases remaining between them. CDR3 sequence: CASSLDYAGGYGYTF. The CDR3 coding sequence is TGTGCCAGCAGCTTGGACTATGCTGGGGGCTATGGCTACACCTTC.

V and J are TRBV28 and TRBJ2-7; D unresolved. CDR3 size: 15 residues. The germline V gene encodes CDR1 MDHEN and CDR2 SYDVKM. V lost 5 bases and J 2 bases, leaving 16 bases between the germline ends. The CDR3 DNA reads as TGTGCCAGCAGTCAAGACACCGAGGAGACCTACGAGCAGTACTTC. It specifies CASSQDTEETYEQYF.

This clone was counted between two and nine times. CDR3 bases: TGCGCCAGCAGCCATAGGGCCAGGGGCTATGGCTACACCTTC. It translates to CASSHRARGYGYTF. The V gene is TRBV4-1, the J gene TRBJ1-2; D is perhaps TRBD1 (6 bases). The germline CDR1 and CDR2 sequences are MGHRA and YSYEKL. The CDR3 spans 14 residues. Trimming cost V 3 bases and J 4 bases, with 12 bases left between them.

This clone was recorded a few times. V and J are TRBV7-9 and TRBJ2-5, with D hard to call. CDR3 length: 14 amino acids. Trimming shortened V by 1 base and J by 4 bases, and 10 bases separated the two germline ends. In germline, CDR1 is SEHNR, CDR2 FQNEAQ (reference sequence). The DNA of the CDR3 is TGTGCCAGCAGCTTAGGGGATTCCCGAGAGACCCAGTACTTC. Protein sequence: CASSLGDSRETQYF.

The chain combines TRBV19 with TRBJ1-5; 10 bases fit TRBD1. The ends lost 4 bases at V and 7 bases at J; junction bases unmatched: 7. CDR3 length equals 15 residues. Germline CDR1 reads LNHDA; CDR2 reads SQIVND (reference sequence). CDR3 sequence reads: CASSTDRGAPQPQHF. The CDR3 coding sequence is TGTGCCAGTAGTACGGACAGGGGGGCTCCACAGCCCCAGCATTTT.

The rearrangement links TRBV11-2 to TRBJ2-1, with a tentative D call TRBD1 (6 bases). Germline V CDR1 and CDR2: SGHAT, FQNNGV. The V gene lost 3 bases and the J gene lost 9 bases, with 12 bases spanning the gap. The CDR3 extends over 13 amino acids. The DNA for the CDR3 is TGTGCCAGCAGCTTGACTTCAGGGGTTGAGCAGTTCTTC. Amino acid sequence: CASSLTSGVEQFF.

V and J are TRBV11-2 and TRBJ2-1; 8 nucleotides line up with TRBD2. With V trimmed by 6 bases and J by 7 bases, 14 bases remained unmatched. There are 16 residues in the CDR3. The V gene's germline CDR1 is SGHAT and CDR2 FQNNGV. CDR3 DNA: TGTGCCAGCAGAACCTTACGCGGGAGGACCCATAATGAGCAGTTCTTC. Protein sequence: CASRTLRGRTHNEQFF.

This chain connects TRBV28 to TRBJ1-1; unclear D gene. Per the germline V gene, CDR1 is MDHEN and CDR2 is SYDVKM. V lost 8 bases to trimming and J lost 1 base, with 17 bases between them. This CDR3 comprises 15 residues. The CDR3 sequence: CASRNVRRANTEAFF. The CDR3 DNA reads as TGTGCCAGCCGGAATGTGAGGAGGGCGAACACTGAAGCTTTCTTT.

The chain links TRBV15 to TRBJ2-5; 8 nucleotides line up with TRBD2. From germline, CDR1 is LNHNV and CDR2 YYDKDF (reference sequence). The CDR3 runs to 15 residues. With V trimmed by 3 bases and J by 6 bases, 9 bases remained unmatched. The CDR3 is CATSSSREGRKTQYF. In nucleotides, the CDR3 is TGTGCCACCAGCAGCAGCCGGGAGGGGAGGAAGACCCAGTACTTC.

This clone was counted only a few times. CDR3: CASSGIVGADTQYF. The CDR3 bases are TGTGCCAGCAGCGGAATAGTGGGGGCAGATACGCAGTATTTT. The chain is built from TRBV5-4 and TRBJ2-3; D tentatively fits TRBD1 or TRBD2 (5 bases each). Germline V lookup: CDR1 SGHNT, CDR2 YYREEE (reference sequence). The CDR3 sequence is 14 residues long. V lost 4 bases to trimming and J lost 4 bases, with 13 bases between them.

The V and J genes are TRBV7-2 and TRBJ2-3; a weak D match, TRBD2 (6 bases). The CDR3 consists of 14 residues. Germline V CDR1 and CDR2: SGHTA, FQGNSA. Trimming took off 6 bases at V and 0 bases at J, with 10 bases between the two ends. This chain's CDR3 is CASSWGLSTDTQYF. Here the CDR3 DNA reads TGTGCCAGCAGTTGGGGACTTAGCACAGATACGCAGTATTTT.

This rearrangement joins TRBV9 to TRBJ1-1, with D unclear. Trimming cost V 3 bases and J 3 bases, with 9 bases left between them. Germline CDR1 SGDLS, CDR2 YYNGEE. The CDR3 runs to 13 residues. CDR3 DNA sequence: TGTGCCAGCAGCGCCACGGCGGACACTGAAGCTTTCTTT. Protein sequence: CASSATADTEAFF. Combining the CDR3 with reference TRBV9 and TRBJ1-1 gives the whole variable domain DSGVTQTPKHLITATGQRVTLRCSPRSGDLSVYWYQQSLDQGLQFLIQYYNGEERAKGNILERFSAQQFPDLHSELNLSSLELGDSALYFCASSATADTEAFFGQGTRLTVV.

Only one count was recorded for this clone. The chain joins TRBV14 to TRBJ2-1; tentatively, D is TRBD2 (6 bases). V lost 3 bases and J lost 6, with 12 bases in between. In germline, CDR1 is SGHDN, CDR2 FVKESK. CDR3 length equals 14 residues. For the CDR3, the DNA is TGTGCCAGCAGCCAGGTCGGGAGATTCAATGAGCAGTTCTTC. As protein: CASSQVGRFNEQFF.

The chain couples TRBV30 to TRBJ1-5; D remains ambiguous. Trimming left V 1 base short and J 6 bases short, with 10 bases between. Germline V gene lookup returns CDR1 GTSNPN and CDR2 SVGIG (reference sequence). The CDR3 contains 13 residues. CDR3 residues: CAWSGSPGQPQHF. In DNA form, the CDR3 reads TGTGCCTGGAGTGGATCGCCGGGTCAGCCCCAGCATTTT.